What follows describes a single T cell receptor (beta chain). The source of the sample is a study of T cell responses to AZD1222 COVID-19 vaccine. V lost 4 bases to trimming and J lost 5 bases, with 11 bases between them. The CDR3 sequence is 13 residues long. Germline CDR1 reads LGHNT; CDR2 reads FRNRAP. Data came from immunoSEQ multiplex PCR; TCRdb stores just in-frame clones and leaves some out. The sample has around 85,000 clones; 80% to 90% are singletons. The sample consisted of peripheral blood, taken on day 0 of AZD1222 vaccination. The TCR sequence derives from an adult in good health. This rearrangement joins TRBV12-5 to TRBJ1-1; perhaps TRBD1 as D (5 bases). CDR3 in amino acids: CASGSGSRTEAFF. The CDR3 nucleotides are TGTGCTAGTGGTTCAGGGAGTAGGACTGAAGCTTTCTTT.